This TCR beta chain was retrieved from a study of cytotoxic CD8 clonotypes in ibrutinib-treated CLL. Data came from immunoSEQ multiplex PCR; TCRdb stores just in-frame clones and leaves some out. The table includes approximately 50,000 clones, over 60% detected once. Trimming removed 0 bases from V and 7 bases from J, with 19 bases in between. CDR1 is GTSNPN and CDR2 is SVGIG in the germline V gene (reference sequence). The CDR3 totals 15 residues. The TCR comes from a human donor with chronic lymphocytic leukemia. V and J are TRBV30 and TRBJ2-7, with D possibly TRBD2 on 5 matching bases. Sequenced here: PBMCs, sampled after 12 months of ibrutinib treatment. The CDR3 loop reads CAWSVGLVRSGEQYF. Written as DNA, the CDR3 is TGTGCCTGGAGTGTAGGGTTAGTCAGATCGGGGGAGCAGTACTTC.